This entry is about one TCR beta chain. What the recovered Cohort 3 donors had was two negative PCRs, clearance, or symptom resolution. The table came from immunoSEQ multiplex PCR; TCRdb's copy has only in-frame clones and leaves some out. The table records over 150,000 clones, roughly 90% of them present only once. The sample is drawn from a study of blood T cell repertoires in COVID-19. Germline V gives CDR1 LNHDA, CDR2 SQIVND (reference sequence). This CDR3 comprises 14 residues. V was trimmed by 3 bases and J by 6 bases, leaving 15 bases between them. The specimen sequenced was PBMCs or T cells enriched from blood (not recorded which). This clonotype was obtained from a woman in her 30s who had recovered from COVID-19. The genes are TRBV19 and TRBJ2-7; D uncertain. The CDR3 loop is CASSITVSRVEQYF. CDR3 bases: TGTGCCAGTAGTATTACAGTCTCTCGAGTCGAGCAGTACTTC.